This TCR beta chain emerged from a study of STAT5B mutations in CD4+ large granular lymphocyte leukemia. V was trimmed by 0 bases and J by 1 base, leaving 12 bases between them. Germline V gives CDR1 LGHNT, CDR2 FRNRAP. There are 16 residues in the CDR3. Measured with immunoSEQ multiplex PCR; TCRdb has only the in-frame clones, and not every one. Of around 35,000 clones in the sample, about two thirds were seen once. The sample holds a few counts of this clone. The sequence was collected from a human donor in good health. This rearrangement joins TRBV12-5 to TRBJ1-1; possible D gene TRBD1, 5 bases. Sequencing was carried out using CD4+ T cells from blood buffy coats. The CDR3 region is CASGLVGWQGNTEAFF. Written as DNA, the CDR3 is TGTGCTAGTGGTTTGGTTGGGTGGCAGGGGAACACTGAAGCTTTCTTT. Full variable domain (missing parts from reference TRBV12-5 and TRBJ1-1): DARVTQTPRHKVTEMGQEVTMRCQPILGHNTVFWYRQTMMQGLELLAYFRNRAPLDDSGMPKDRFSAEMPDATLATLKIQPSEPRDSAVYFCASGLVGWQGNTEAFFGQGTRLTVV.